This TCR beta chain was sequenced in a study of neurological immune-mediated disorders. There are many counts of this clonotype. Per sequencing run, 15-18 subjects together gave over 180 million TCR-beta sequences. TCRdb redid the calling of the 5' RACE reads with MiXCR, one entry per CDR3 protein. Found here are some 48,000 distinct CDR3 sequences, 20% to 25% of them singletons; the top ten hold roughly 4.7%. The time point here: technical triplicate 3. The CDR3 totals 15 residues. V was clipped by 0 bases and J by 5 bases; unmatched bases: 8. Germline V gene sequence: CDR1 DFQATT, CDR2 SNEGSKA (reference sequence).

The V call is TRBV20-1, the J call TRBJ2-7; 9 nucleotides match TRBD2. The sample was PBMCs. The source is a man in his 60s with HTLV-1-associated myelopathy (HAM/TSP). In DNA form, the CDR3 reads TGCAGTGCTAGAGATCTGGCGGGAGGGCCGAACGAGCAGTACTTC. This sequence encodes CSARDLAGGPNEQYF.